These 29 T cell receptor beta chains were all obtained from the same sample, sequenced in a study of T cell changes during pregnancy in multiple sclerosis. Repertoires were generated with immunoSEQ multiplex PCR, while TCRdb's copy carries only in-frame clones and drops some. This sample carries 100,000 to 110,000 clones, 92% of them seen once, and the ten largest clones take less than 2.5%. Sequencing was performed on peripheral blood, taken after pregnancy. The receptor set was obtained from a female donor with multiple sclerosis, enrolled in a pregnancy study.

The chain carries TRBV6-5 and TRBJ2-2; the D gene is possibly TRBD1 (5 bases). Germline V lookup: CDR1 MNHEY, CDR2 SVGAGI. Trimming took 6 bases from V and 5 from J, leaving 13 bases between them. The CDR3 extends over 14 amino acids. The DNA of the CDR3 is TGTGCCAGCAGGCTGCCTGCAGGGACCGGGGAGCTGTTTTTT. The encoded protein is CASRLPAGTGELFF.

This clone occurred once. V usage is TRBV2 and J usage is TRBJ2-1; maybe TRBD1 (5 bases). Germline V CDR1 and CDR2: SNHLY, FYNNEI. V was trimmed by 9 bases and J by 0 bases, leaving 15 bases between them. CDR3 length: 15 amino acids. The CDR3 region is CASTRPGPSYNEQFF. The CDR3 coding sequence is TGTGCCAGTACCCGGCCAGGGCCCTCCTACAATGAGCAGTTCTTC.

This clone was seen a few times. The J gene is TRBJ2-7, the V gene TRBV28; TRBD2 might be the D (5 bases). Trimming cost V 5 bases and J 4 bases, with 15 bases left between them. The CDR3 runs to 14 residues. The germline V gene has CDR1 MDHEN and CDR2 SYDVKM. CDR3 coding DNA: TGTGCCAGCAGTGTGCGGACTGCGAATTACGAGCAGTACTTC. It translates to CASSVRTANYEQYF. The full variable domain, rest sourced from reference TRBV28 and TRBJ2-7, is DVKVTQSSRYLVKRTGEKVFLECVQDMDHENMFWYRQDPGLGLRLIYFSYDVKMKEKGDIPEGYSVSREKKERFSLILESASTNQTSMYLCASSVRTANYEQYFGPGTRLTVT.

The V and J genes are TRBV7-8 and TRBJ2-7; a possible D gene is TRBD1 (5 bases). Trimming took off 1 base at V and 5 bases at J, with 6 bases between the two ends. The CDR3 totals 12 residues. Germline values: CDR1 SGHVS, CDR2 FQNEAQ. The chain's CDR3 is CASSLGGHEQYF. The CDR3 nucleotides are TGTGCCAGCAGCTTAGGGGGCCACGAGCAGTACTTC.

The rearrangement uses TRBV30 and TRBJ2-3; D is possibly TRBD2 (6 bases). Looked up from germline, CDR1 is GTSNPN and CDR2 is SVGIG (reference sequence). The CDR3 contains 11 residues. Trimming removed 8 bases at V and 5 bases at J, with 11 bases between. As DNA, the CDR3 is TGTGCCGCCGGGAGACGAGATACGCAGTATTTT. Protein: CAAGRRDTQYF.

The chain is built from TRBV7-2 and TRBJ2-7, with 11 bases lining up with TRBD2. V was clipped by 1 base and J by 3 bases; unmatched bases: 2. Germline V lookup: CDR1 SGHTA, CDR2 FQGNSA. The CDR3 loop spans 15 amino acids. Here the CDR3 DNA reads TGTGCCAGCAGCTTAGTAGCGGGAGGGGGCTACGAGCAGTACTTC. Amino acid sequence: CASSLVAGGGYEQYF.

V usage is TRBV11-2 and J usage is TRBJ1-5, with D uncertain. The length of the CDR3 is 15 residues. Germline loops: CDR1 SGHAT, CDR2 FQNNGV. V lost 1 base, J lost 0 bases, and 7 bases lay in between. Here the CDR3 reads CASSLGANSNQPQHF. CDR3 coding DNA: TGTGCCAGCAGCTTAGGGGCCAATAGCAATCAGCCCCAGCATTTT.

The chain's CDR3 is CASSRPGTTGGSEQFF. DNA of the CDR3: TGTGCCAGCAGTCGACCCGGGACTACCGGCGGTAGTGAGCAGTTCTTC. The rearrangement links TRBV25-1 to TRBJ2-1, with 7 nucleotides matching TRBD2. The CDR3 runs to 16 residues. J lost 9 bases, V lost 5 bases, and 16 bases had no gene match. Germline CDR1 reads MGHDK; CDR2 reads SYGVNS.

The chain recombines TRBV7-2 with TRBJ1-2; no firm D call. Germline lookup yields CDR1 SGHTA and CDR2 FQGNSA. V was shortened by 5 bases and J by 8 bases, with 12 bases between the two germline ends. This CDR3 has 12 amino acids. In DNA form, the CDR3 reads TGTGCCAGCAGCACAACCGGGTGGGGCTACACCTTC. Translation gives CASSTTGWGYTF.

The chain joins TRBV28 to TRBJ2-4, with TRBD2 identical over 11 bases. Germline V CDR1 and CDR2: MDHEN, SYDVKM. V trimming: 5 bases; J trimming: 0 bases; junction bases outside the gene matches: 6. This CDR3 is built from 17 residues. The CDR3 is CASSVLAGGLAKNIQYF. The CDR3 region has the DNA TGTGCCAGCAGTGTTCTAGCGGGGGGTCTAGCCAAAAACATTCAGTACTTC.

This chain links TRBV6-1 with TRBJ2-3; TRBD1 agrees at 8 bases. The CDR3 has 15 residues. V shed 1 base, J shed 4 bases, and the junction held 4 bases outside the gene matches. Germline CDR1 MNHNS, CDR2 SASEGT. The CDR3 protein is CASSEGTGLSDTQYF. In nucleotides, the CDR3 is TGTGCCAGCAGTGAAGGGACAGGGCTTTCAGATACGCAGTATTTT.

The chain uses TRBV27 and TRBJ1-1; D gene unclear. Germline lookup yields CDR1 MNHEY and CDR2 SMNVEV (reference sequence). V lost 3 bases, J lost 11 bases, and 16 bases lay in between. The CDR3 is made up of 13 amino acids. CDR3 residues: CASSFSQNFVAFF. The CDR3 DNA reads as TGTGCCAGCAGTTTTTCACAGAATTTTGTCGCTTTCTTT.

The chain is built from TRBV4-2 and TRBJ2-1; D is possibly TRBD2 (6 bases). This CDR3 has 13 amino acids. V shed 2 bases and J shed 6 bases, with 8 bases lying between them. CDR1 and CDR2 (germline): LGHNA, YNFKEQ. The CDR3, as DNA: TGTGCCAGCAGCCAAACGGGAGTCAATGAGCAGTTCTTC. Protein: CASSQTGVNEQFF.

The J gene is TRBJ1-2, the V gene TRBV7-9, with 7 bases fitting TRBD1. The V segment lost 5 bases and the J segment 7 bases; nucleotides outside the gene matches: 7. Germline V gene lookup returns CDR1 SEHNR and CDR2 FQNEAQ (reference sequence). This CDR3 region has 13 residues. The CDR3 region has the DNA TGTGCCAGCAGCGACAGGGTTCAGGGTGGCTACACCTTC. This encodes CASSDRVQGGYTF.

V gene TRBV18 combines with J gene TRBJ2-2; 12 bases fit TRBD2. This CDR3 has 16 residues. Germline V gene data show CDR1 as KGHSH and CDR2 as LQKENI. Losses at the gene ends were 3 bases for V and 7 bases for J; bases not matched to a gene: 6. This CDR3 is CASSPGLAGRVGELFF. The CDR3 bases are TGTGCCAGCTCACCCGGACTAGCGGGAAGAGTCGGGGAGCTGTTTTTT.

This clone was seen at least ten times. The chain combines TRBV19 with TRBJ1-5; no reliable D call. V lost 7 bases and J lost 0, with 13 bases in between. The CDR3 has 15 amino acids. Germline V gives CDR1 LNHDA, CDR2 SQIVND (reference sequence). The CDR3 DNA is TGTGCCAGTAATGACGGCGGAAGTAGCAATCAGCCCCAGCATTTT. Its protein is CASNDGGSSNQPQHF.

The V call is TRBV2, the J call TRBJ1-2, with a weak D call TRBD1 (5 bases). V was trimmed by 6 bases and J by 0 bases, leaving 11 bases between them. The CDR3 is 14 residues long. Germline V lookup: CDR1 SNHLY, CDR2 FYNNEI. CDR3 sequence reads: CASRTQGTNYGYTF. The CDR3 DNA reads as TGTGCCAGCAGGACGCAGGGCACTAACTATGGCTACACCTTC.

CDR3 loop: CASSVDGGGTYEQYF. For the CDR3, the DNA is TGTGCCAGCAGCGTAGATGGCGGTGGTACCTACGAGCAGTACTTC. The rearrangement links TRBV9 to TRBJ2-7; D is unresolved. This CDR3 is built from 15 residues. The ends were cut back, 0 bases at V and 2 bases at J, with 12 bases in the middle. Germline CDR1 is SGDLS and CDR2 is YYNGEE.

The chain combines TRBV19 with TRBJ2-5, with TRBD1 identical over 7 bases. J gave up 4 bases and V 2 bases, and 13 bases lay outside the gene matches. The CDR3 is 17 residues long. Germline CDR1 LNHDA, CDR2 SQIVND (reference sequence). For the CDR3, the DNA is TGTGCCAGTAGTATACCCCAAACAGGGGTCGTGGGAGAGACCCAGTACTTC. The encoded protein is CASSIPQTGVVGETQYF.

The rearrangement joins TRBV7-9 to TRBJ1-6; D gene uncertain. This CDR3 is 12 amino acids long. Germline V gene sequence: CDR1 SEHNR, CDR2 FQNEAQ (reference sequence). Trimming cost V 3 bases and J 14 bases, with 11 bases left between them. The CDR3 loop reads CASSFPIGTLHF. The CDR3, as DNA: TGTGCCAGCAGCTTCCCCATCGGGACCCTCCACTTT.

V gene TRBV29-1 combines with J gene TRBJ2-5; tentative D call: TRBD2 (6 bases). There are 13 residues in the CDR3. Trimming left V 7 bases short and J 5 bases short, with 17 bases between. The V gene's germline CDR1 is SQVTM and CDR2 ANQGSEA. The CDR3 sequence: CSDAWGVGETQYF. Here the CDR3 DNA reads TGCAGCGACGCGTGGGGGGTTGGGGAGACCCAGTACTTC. The whole variable domain, filled in from reference TRBV29-1 and TRBJ2-5, reads SAVISQKPSRDICQRGTSLTIQCQVDSQVTMMFWYRQQPGQSLTLIATANQGSEATYESGFVIDKFPISRPNLTFSTLTVSNMSPEDSSIYLCSDAWGVGETQYFGPGTRLLVL.

The CDR3, as DNA: TGCGCCAGCAGCTTATTGACTAGCGGAAACACCGGGGAGCTGTTTTTT. This gives the protein CASSLLTSGNTGELFF. J is TRBJ2-2 and V is TRBV5-1; TRBD2 agrees at 9 bases. In germline, CDR1 is SGHRS, CDR2 YFSETQ. Trimming cost V 2 bases and J 2 bases; bases outside gene matches: 4. The CDR3 is 16 residues long.

This sequence joins TRBV7-2 and TRBJ1-5, with D unclear. This CDR3 region has 13 residues. Germline CDR1 is SGHTA and CDR2 is FQGNSA. Between the trimmed V and J ends, which lost 2 bases and 5 bases, there was a span of 7 bases. The CDR3 nucleotides read TGTGCCAGCAGCTTAATCGCGGATCAGCCCCAGCATTTT. Translation gives CASSLIADQPQHF.

This chain links TRBV11-2 with TRBJ1-2, with 7 bases that match TRBD1. CDR1 is SGHAT, CDR2 FQNNGV, per germline. V trimming: 4 bases; J trimming: 8 bases; junction bases outside the gene matches: 13. The CDR3 is 15 amino acids. The DNA for the CDR3 is TGTGCCAGCAGCTCCCAGCAGGGGGTTGAACAAGGCTACACCTTC. Protein product: CASSSQQGVEQGYTF.

V usage is TRBV30 and J usage is TRBJ2-4; 12 bases are a match to TRBD1. The germline V gene encodes CDR1 GTSNPN and CDR2 SVGIG (reference sequence). The CDR3 is made up of 16 amino acids. V was clipped by 2 bases and J by 7 bases; unmatched bases: 9. CDR3 in DNA: TGTGCCTGGAGTCACAGGGACAGGGGGCAATCGAACATTCAGTACTTC. It specifies CAWSHRDRGQSNIQYF.

The rearrangement links TRBV15 to TRBJ1-2; no definite D call. Per germline, CDR1 LNHNV and CDR2 YYDKDF (reference sequence). The V and J ends lost 1 base and 5 bases respectively, with 8 bases between them. The CDR3 is made up of 13 amino acids. The CDR3: CATSRGVGYGYTF. CDR3 bases: TGTGCCACCAGCAGAGGAGTCGGTTATGGCTACACCTTC.

This clone has a single count. This chain joins TRBV29-1 and TRBJ1-1, with TRBD1 matching over 7 bases. Germline assignment: CDR1 SQVTM and CDR2 ANQGSEA. The V segment lost 6 bases and the J segment 1 base; nucleotides outside the gene matches: 8. The length of the CDR3 is 14 residues. CDR3 protein: CSVDRGQQNTEAFF. In DNA, the CDR3 is TGCAGCGTGGACCGGGGACAGCAGAACACTGAAGCTTTCTTT.

This clone was found once. This chain links TRBV5-4 with TRBJ1-1; the match to TRBD1 covers 8 bases. Trimming removed 5 bases from V and 7 bases from J; junction bases left unmatched: 7. CDR1 and CDR2 (germline): SGHNT, YYREEE (reference sequence). This CDR3 is built from 13 residues. DNA for the CDR3: TGTGCCAGCAGAGGACAGGGCTGGGGTGAAGCTTTCTTT. It specifies CASRGQGWGEAFF.

The chain combines TRBV6-5 with TRBJ1-2; the D is unclear. Trimming shortened V by 0 bases and J by 2 bases, and 7 bases separated the two germline ends. CDR3 length equals 14 residues. Per germline, CDR1 MNHEY and CDR2 SVGAGI. The CDR3 loop reads CASSYSLGNYGYTF. The CDR3 DNA is TGTGCCAGCAGTTACTCACTAGGGAACTATGGCTACACCTTC.